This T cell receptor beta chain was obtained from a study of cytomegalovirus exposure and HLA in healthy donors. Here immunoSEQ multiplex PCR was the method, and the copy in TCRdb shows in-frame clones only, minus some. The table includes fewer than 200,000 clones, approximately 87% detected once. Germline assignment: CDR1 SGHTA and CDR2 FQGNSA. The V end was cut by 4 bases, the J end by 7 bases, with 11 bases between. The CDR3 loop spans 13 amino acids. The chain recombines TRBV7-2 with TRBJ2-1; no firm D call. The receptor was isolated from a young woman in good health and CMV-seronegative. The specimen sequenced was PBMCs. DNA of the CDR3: TGTGCCAGCAGCTCCGGACGCTCAAATGAGCAGTTCTTC. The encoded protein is CASSSGRSNEQFF.